This T cell receptor beta chain came from a study of blood T cell repertoires in COVID-19. The overall study: Sample material is recorded as cDNA or gDNA derived from T cells, B-cell-depleted T cells, or PBMCs.

In the original workflow: The authors estimated nucleated cell counts from reference gene primer amplification. TCRdb's table, derived via immunoSEQ multiplex PCR, lists solely in-frame clones and lacks some. That table furnishes V, J and clone size, whereas the DNA furnished D and trimming. The data show under 250,000 clones, 80% to 95% seen once. This CDR3 region has 14 residues. Trimming cost V 6 bases and J 5 bases; bases outside gene matches: 8. Germline CDR1 is MNHEY and CDR2 is SVGAGI. One Seattle source followed patients from active infection through their disease course. The rearrangement links TRBV6-5 to TRBJ2-7, with 9 bases fitting TRBD1. The sequence was obtained from a man aged 55 to 69 with COVID-19, enrolled during active disease. Material for sequencing was peripheral blood. The CDR3 bases are TGTGCCAGCAGGCCCGGGACAGGGATACACGAGCAGTACTTC. This encodes CASRPGTGIHEQYF.